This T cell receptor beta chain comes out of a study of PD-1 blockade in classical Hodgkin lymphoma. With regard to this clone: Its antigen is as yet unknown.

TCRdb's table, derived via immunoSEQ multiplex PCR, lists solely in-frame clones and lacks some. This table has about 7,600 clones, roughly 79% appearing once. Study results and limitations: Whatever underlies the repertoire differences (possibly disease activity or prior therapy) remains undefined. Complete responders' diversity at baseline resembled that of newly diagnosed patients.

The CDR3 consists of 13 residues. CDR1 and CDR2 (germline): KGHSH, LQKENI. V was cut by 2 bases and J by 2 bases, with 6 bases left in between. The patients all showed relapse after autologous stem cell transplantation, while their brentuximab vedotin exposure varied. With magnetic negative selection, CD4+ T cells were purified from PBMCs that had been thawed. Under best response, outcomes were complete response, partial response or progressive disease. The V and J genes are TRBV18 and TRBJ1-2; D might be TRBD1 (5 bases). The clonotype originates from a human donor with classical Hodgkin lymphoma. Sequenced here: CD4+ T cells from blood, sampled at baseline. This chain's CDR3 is CASSPGANYGYTF. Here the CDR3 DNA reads TGTGCCAGCTCACCAGGGGCGAACTATGGCTACACCTTC.